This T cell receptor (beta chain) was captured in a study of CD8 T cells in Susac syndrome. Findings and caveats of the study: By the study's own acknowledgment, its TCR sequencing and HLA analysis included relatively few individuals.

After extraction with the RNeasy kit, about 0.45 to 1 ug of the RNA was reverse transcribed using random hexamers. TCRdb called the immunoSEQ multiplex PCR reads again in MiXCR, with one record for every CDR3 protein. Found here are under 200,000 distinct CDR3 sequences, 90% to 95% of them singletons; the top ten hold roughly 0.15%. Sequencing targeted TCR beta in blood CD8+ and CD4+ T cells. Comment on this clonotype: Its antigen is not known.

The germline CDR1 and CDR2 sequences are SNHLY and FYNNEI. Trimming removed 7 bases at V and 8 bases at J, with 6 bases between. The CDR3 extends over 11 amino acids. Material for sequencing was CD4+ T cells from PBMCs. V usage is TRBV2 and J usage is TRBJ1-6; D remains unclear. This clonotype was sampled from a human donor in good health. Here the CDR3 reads CASIGHSPLHF. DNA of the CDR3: TGTGCCAGCATAGGTCATTCACCCCTCCACTTT.